This record looks at one T cell receptor beta chain sequence and its context. This CDR3 is built from 12 residues. The V gene lost 2 bases and the J gene lost 9 bases, with 8 bases spanning the gap. Germline assignment: CDR1 SGHNT and CDR2 YENEEA. This sample stems from a study of T cell responses to AZD1222 COVID-19 vaccine. Clones were read by immunoSEQ multiplex PCR, and TCRdb kept only the in-frame ones, dropping some. The table lists fewer than 200,000 clones, roughly nine tenths of them singletons. This rearrangement joins TRBV11-3 to TRBJ2-1, with D unresolved. The receptor comes from an adult in good health. Sequenced material: peripheral blood, taken on day 0 of AZD1222 vaccination. CDR3 region: CASSLSDPEQFF. CDR3 nucleotide sequence: TGTGCCAGCAGCTTAAGCGACCCTGAGCAGTTCTTC.